These 9 T cell receptor beta chains originate from one sample sequenced in a study of T cells in lung cancer brain metastases. Sequencing used immunoSEQ multiplex PCR; TCRdb keeps in-frame clones, though not all of them. The sample has approximately 5,300 clones; nearly 90% are singletons. The source material was tumor tissue from the primary lung tumor. Receptors originate from a woman in her fifties or sixties with non-small cell lung cancer.

This clone was recorded a few times. This same CDR3 is encoded by further DNA sequences in the sample. This sequence joins TRBV6-5 and TRBJ1-3, with 10 bases matching TRBD1. The germline V gene encodes CDR1 MNHEY and CDR2 SVGAGI. The CDR3 loop spans 15 amino acids. J gave up 2 bases and V 5 bases, and 3 bases lay outside the gene matches. The CDR3: CASSPDRGPGNTIYF. CDR3 in DNA: TGTGCCAGCAGTCCCGACAGGGGGCCTGGAAACACCATATATTTT.

As for this clone: Sequence at one end of the junction differs from germline and may be a read error. V and J are TRBV7-9 and TRBJ2-1; tentative D call: TRBD2 (5 bases). The CDR3 spans 17 residues. CDR1 is SEHNR and CDR2 is FQNEAQ in the germline V gene (reference sequence). CDR3 region: CASSLAGTSIDFNKQFF. The CDR3, as DNA: TGTGCCAGCAGCTTAGCGGGCACTAGTATCGATTTCAATAAGCAGTTCTTC.

The gene calls are TRBV6-5 and TRBJ2-5; TRBD1 might be the D (6 bases). The V gene's germline CDR1 is MNHEY and CDR2 SVGAGI. The CDR3 sequence is 13 residues long. V was clipped by 1 base and J by 5 bases, with 8 bases between them. The DNA for the CDR3 is TGTGCCAGCAGTTACTTGGGGGCTGAGACCCAGTACTTC. This codes for CASSYLGAETQYF.

The CDR3 spells CASSVTTGPQETQYF. CDR3 bases: TGCGCCAGCAGTGTTACCACAGGGCCACAAGAGACCCAGTACTTC. This chain joins TRBV10-2 and TRBJ2-5; TRBD1 is a possible D gene (6 bases). V was clipped by 4 bases and J by 2 bases, with 14 bases between them. This CDR3 comprises 15 residues. Germline V gene lookup returns CDR1 WSHSY and CDR2 SAAADI.

The rearrangement joins TRBV29-1 to TRBJ2-1; 12 nucleotides line up with TRBD2. Germline loops: CDR1 SQVTM, CDR2 ANQGSEA. V was pared by 8 bases and J by 9 bases, with 8 bases of the junction left unmatched. The CDR3 runs to 13 residues. DNA of the CDR3: TGCAGCTCGAGACTAGCGGGAGTTTCTGAGCAGTTCTTC. Amino acids: CSSRLAGVSEQFF.

The chain combines TRBV5-1 with TRBJ2-5; D gene ambiguous. The CDR3 is 14 residues long. Germline loops: CDR1 SGHRS, CDR2 YFSETQ. V shed 4 bases and J shed 1 base, with 11 bases lying between them. CDR3 residues: CASSPGSVQETQYF. CDR3 coding DNA: TGCGCCAGCAGCCCAGGTTCGGTCCAAGAGACCCAGTACTTC. The full variable domain, with the rest looked up from reference TRBV5-1 and TRBJ2-5, is KAGVTQTPRYLIKTRGQQVTLSCSPISGHRSVSWYQQTPGQGLQFLFEYFSETQRNKGNFPGRFSGRQFSNSRSEMNVSTLELGDSALYLCASSPGSVQETQYFGPGTRLLVL.

The chain carries TRBV7-8 and TRBJ1-5, with D uncertain. V lost 1 base to trimming and J lost 0 bases, with 1 base between them. The length of the CDR3 is 13 residues. Germline-derived CDR1 and CDR2 are SGHVS and FQNEAQ. The CDR3 region is CASSLVSNQPQHF. In nucleotides, the CDR3 is TGTGCCAGCAGCTTAGTTAGCAATCAGCCCCAGCATTTT.

The rearrangement joins TRBV11-2 to TRBJ2-7, with TRBD2 matching 13 bases. CDR1 and CDR2 (germline): SGHAT, FQNNGV. The length of the CDR3 is 15 residues. The CDR3 DNA reads as TGTGTCAGCAGCTTAGGGACTAGCGGGGTTTACGAGCAGTACGTC. It codes for CVSSLGTSGVYEQYV.

This chain connects TRBV7-9 to TRBJ1-2; possible D gene TRBD1, 5 bases. Germline CDR1 SEHNR, CDR2 FQNEAQ (reference sequence). CDR3 length equals 14 residues. Trimming took 8 bases from V and 8 from J, leaving 21 bases between them. The CDR3 reads CASGPGQGVRGYTF. The CDR3 DNA reads TGTGCCAGCGGCCCGGGGCAGGGTGTAAGGGGCTACACCTTC.